The entry below gives a single T cell receptor (beta chain) sequence along with its context. These data are taken from a study of spatial heterogeneity in lung cancer. The CDR3 is 15 residues long. V was shortened by 2 bases and J by 0 bases, with 8 bases between the two germline ends. Looked up from germline, CDR1 is MDHEN and CDR2 is SYDVKM. Time point defined: sample taken at primary tumor resection. Samples were obtained from approximately 72 donors, all untreated early-stage non-small cell lung cancer patients. Every cDNA TCR molecule received its own unique molecular identifier. One entry per CDR3 protein results from TCRdb running MiXCR on the 5' RACE reads. The table lists fewer than 5,500 distinct CDR3 sequences, around 4% of them singletons.

The TCR comes from a male donor with early-stage non-small cell lung cancer. V usage is TRBV28 and J usage is TRBJ1-5; D gene ambiguous. This sample comprised normal lung tissue next to the tumor, obtained at surgery. CDR3 sequence reads: CASSLDDYSNQPQHF. Here the CDR3 DNA reads TGTGCCAGCAGTTTAGACGATTATAGCAATCAGCCCCAGCATTTT.